The present TCR beta chain was sequenced within a study of breast tumors, draining lymph nodes, adjacent tissues. Study-level findings and limits: Tumors had less TCR diversity than lymph nodes, more than nontumor tissue.

Breast cancer patients provided tissue from their axillary draining lymph nodes. This clonotype was detected only a few times. Antigen unknown. This may stem from a read error, because a much larger clone lies one nucleotide away. Using its own MiXCR run on the multiplex PCR reads, TCRdb lists one record per CDR3 protein. The sample includes about 230,000 distinct CDR3 sequences, about 30% of them seen just once. Germline CDR1 SGHNT, CDR2 YYREEE (reference sequence). This CDR3 spans 13 amino acids. V lost 3 bases, J lost 15 bases, and 19 bases lay in between. The chain recombines TRBV5-4 with TRBJ2-1, with D uncertain. The sequence derives from a female donor with breast cancer. Some clones in this sample may be carry-over from other donors' samples. The sequencing input was axillary lymph node tissue. Here the CDR3 reads CASSSVDGPVWFF. The CDR3 bases are TGTGCCAGCAGCTCGGTGGACGGACCAGTATGGTTCTTC.